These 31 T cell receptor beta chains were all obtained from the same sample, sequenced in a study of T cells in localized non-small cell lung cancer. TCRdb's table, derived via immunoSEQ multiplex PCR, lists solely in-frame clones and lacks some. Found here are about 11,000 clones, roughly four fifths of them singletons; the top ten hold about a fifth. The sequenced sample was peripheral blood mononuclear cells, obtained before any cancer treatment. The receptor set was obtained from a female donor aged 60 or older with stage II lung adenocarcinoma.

The CDR3 DNA reads as TGTGCCAGCTCCGTGGGACTAGCGGGGAATGAGCAGTTCTTC. This gives the protein CASSVGLAGNEQFF. V usage is TRBV27 and J usage is TRBJ2-1; 13 bases fit TRBD2. The V gene's germline CDR1 is MNHEY and CDR2 SMNVEV (reference sequence). The V segment lost 8 bases and the J segment 7 bases; nucleotides outside the gene matches: 5. The CDR3 is 14 residues long.

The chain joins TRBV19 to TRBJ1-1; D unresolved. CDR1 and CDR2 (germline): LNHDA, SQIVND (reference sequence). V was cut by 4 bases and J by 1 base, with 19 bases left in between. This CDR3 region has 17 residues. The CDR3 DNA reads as TGTGCCAGTAGTAGCGGCCGGCTCAGTATCTGGAACACTGAAGCTTTCTTT. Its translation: CASSSGRLSIWNTEAFF.

This CDR3 is CAISGTGGAGVSVNTEAFF. The CDR3 DNA reads TGTGCCATCTCGGGGACAGGGGGCGCGGGGGTGTCGGTGAACACTGAAGCTTTCTTT. The J gene is TRBJ1-1, the V gene TRBV2, with 12 bases fitting TRBD1. Germline assignment: CDR1 SNHLY and CDR2 FYNNEI. The CDR3 length is 19 residues. Unmatched junction bases numbered 18, after V lost 10 bases and J lost 0 bases.

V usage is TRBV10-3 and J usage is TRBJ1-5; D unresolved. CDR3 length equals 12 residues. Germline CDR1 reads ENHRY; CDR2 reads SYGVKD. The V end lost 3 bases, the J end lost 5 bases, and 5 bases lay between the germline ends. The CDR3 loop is CAISDGDQPQHF. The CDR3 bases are TGTGCCATCAGTGATGGGGATCAGCCCCAGCATTTT.

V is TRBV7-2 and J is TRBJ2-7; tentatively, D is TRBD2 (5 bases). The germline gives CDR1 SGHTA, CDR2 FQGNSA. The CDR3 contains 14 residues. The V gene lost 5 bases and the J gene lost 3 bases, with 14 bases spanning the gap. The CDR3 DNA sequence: TGTGCCAGCAGCCGGCTAGTTGCGGGCTACGAGCAGTACTTC. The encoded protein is CASSRLVAGYEQYF.

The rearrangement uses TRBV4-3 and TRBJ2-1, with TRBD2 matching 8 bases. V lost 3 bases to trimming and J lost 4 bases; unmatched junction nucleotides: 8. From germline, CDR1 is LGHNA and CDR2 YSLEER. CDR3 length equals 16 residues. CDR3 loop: CASSHIRGGQYNEQFF. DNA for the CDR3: TGCGCCAGCAGCCATATACGGGGGGGCCAGTACAATGAGCAGTTCTTC.

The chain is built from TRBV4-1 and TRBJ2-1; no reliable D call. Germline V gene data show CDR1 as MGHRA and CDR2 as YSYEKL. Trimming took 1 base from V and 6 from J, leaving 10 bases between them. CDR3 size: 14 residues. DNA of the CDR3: TGCGCCAGCAGCCAAGCCCTTCTCAGCAATGAGCAGTTCTTC. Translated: CASSQALLSNEQFF.

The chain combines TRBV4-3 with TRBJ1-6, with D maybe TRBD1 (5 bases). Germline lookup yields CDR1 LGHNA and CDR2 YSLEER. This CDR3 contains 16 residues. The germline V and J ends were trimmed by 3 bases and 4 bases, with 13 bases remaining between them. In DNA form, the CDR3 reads TGCGCCAGCAGCCAGGGACGGACGACGTATAATTCACCCCTCCACTTT. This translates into CASSQGRTTYNSPLHF.

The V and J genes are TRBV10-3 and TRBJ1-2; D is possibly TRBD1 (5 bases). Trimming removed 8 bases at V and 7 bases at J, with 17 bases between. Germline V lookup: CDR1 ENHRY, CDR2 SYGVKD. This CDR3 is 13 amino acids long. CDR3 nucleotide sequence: TGTGCCATCGGCACAGGAAGACTATCTGGCTACACCTTC. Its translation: CAIGTGRLSGYTF.

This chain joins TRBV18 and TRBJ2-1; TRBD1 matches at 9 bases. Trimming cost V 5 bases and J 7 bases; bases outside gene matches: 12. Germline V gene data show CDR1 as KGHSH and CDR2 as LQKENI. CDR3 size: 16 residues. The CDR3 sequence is CASSSANRGHVNEQFF. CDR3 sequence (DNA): TGTGCCAGCTCATCGGCCAACAGGGGGCACGTGAATGAGCAGTTCTTC.

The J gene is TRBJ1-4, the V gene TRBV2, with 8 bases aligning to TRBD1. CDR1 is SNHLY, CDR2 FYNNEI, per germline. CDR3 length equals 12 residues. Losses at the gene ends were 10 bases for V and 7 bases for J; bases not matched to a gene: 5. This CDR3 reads CATQGAGEKLFF. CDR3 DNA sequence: TGTGCCACCCAGGGGGCAGGTGAAAAACTGTTTTTT.

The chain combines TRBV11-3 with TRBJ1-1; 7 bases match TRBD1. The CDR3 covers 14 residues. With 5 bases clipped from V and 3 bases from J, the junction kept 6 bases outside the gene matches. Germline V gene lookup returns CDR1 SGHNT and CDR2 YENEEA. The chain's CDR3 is CASSPRQGDTEAFF. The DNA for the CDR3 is TGTGCCAGCAGCCCCCGACAGGGTGACACTGAAGCTTTCTTT. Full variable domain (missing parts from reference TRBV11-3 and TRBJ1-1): EAGVVQSPRYKIIEKKQPVAFWCNPISGHNTLYWYLQNLGQGPELLIRYENEEAVDDSQLPKDRFSAERLKGVDSTLKIQPAELGDSAVYLCASSPRQGDTEAFFGQGTRLTVV.

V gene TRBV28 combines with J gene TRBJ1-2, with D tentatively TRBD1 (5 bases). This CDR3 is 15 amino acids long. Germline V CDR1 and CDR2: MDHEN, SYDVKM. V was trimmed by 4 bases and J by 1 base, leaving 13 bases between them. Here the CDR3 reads CASSSTVKLNYGYTF. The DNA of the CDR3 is TGTGCCAGCAGTTCGACAGTTAAACTTAACTATGGCTACACCTTC.

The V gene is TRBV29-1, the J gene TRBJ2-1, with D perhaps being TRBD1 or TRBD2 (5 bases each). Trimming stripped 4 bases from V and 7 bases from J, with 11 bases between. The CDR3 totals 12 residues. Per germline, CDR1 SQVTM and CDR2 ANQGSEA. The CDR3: CSVVLWGNEQFF. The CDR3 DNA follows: TGCAGCGTTGTCCTATGGGGGAATGAGCAGTTCTTC.

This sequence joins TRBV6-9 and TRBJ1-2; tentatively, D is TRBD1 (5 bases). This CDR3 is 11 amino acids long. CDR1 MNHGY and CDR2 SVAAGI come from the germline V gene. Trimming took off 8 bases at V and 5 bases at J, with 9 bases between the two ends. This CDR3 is CASGGVYGYTF. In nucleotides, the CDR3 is TGTGCCAGCGGGGGGGTTTATGGCTACACCTTC.

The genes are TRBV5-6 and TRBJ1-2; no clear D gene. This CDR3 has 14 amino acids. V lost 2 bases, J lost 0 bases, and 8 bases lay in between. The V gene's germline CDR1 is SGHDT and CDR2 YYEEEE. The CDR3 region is CASSFFETNYGYTF. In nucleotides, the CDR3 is TGTGCCAGCAGCTTTTTTGAGACTAACTATGGCTACACCTTC. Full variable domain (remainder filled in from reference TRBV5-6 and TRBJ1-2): DAGVTQSPTHLIKTRGQQVTLRCSPKSGHDTVSWYQQALGQGPQFIFQYYEEEERQRGNFPDRFSGHQFPNYSSELNVNALLLGDSALYLCASSFFETNYGYTFGSGTRLTVV.

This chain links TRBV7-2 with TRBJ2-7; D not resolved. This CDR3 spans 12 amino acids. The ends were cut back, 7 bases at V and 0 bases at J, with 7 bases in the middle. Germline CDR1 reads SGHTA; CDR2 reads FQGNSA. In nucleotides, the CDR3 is TGTGCCAGCACCAGGAGCTCCTACGAGCAGTACTTC. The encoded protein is CASTRSSYEQYF. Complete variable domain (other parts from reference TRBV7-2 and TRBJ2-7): GAGVSQSPSNKVTEKGKDVELRCDPISGHTALYWYRQSLGQGLEFLIYFQGNSAPDKSGLPSDRFSAERTGGSVSTLTIQRTQQEDSAVYLCASTRSSYEQYFGPGTRLTVT.

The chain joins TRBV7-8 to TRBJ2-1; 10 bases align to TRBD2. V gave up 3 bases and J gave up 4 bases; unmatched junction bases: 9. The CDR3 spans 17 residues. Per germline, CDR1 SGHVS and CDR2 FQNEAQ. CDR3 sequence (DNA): TGTGCCAGCAGCTTTCTTCGACTAGCGGGTATGTACAATGAGCAGTTCTTC. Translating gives CASSFLRLAGMYNEQFF. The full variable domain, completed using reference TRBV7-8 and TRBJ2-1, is GAGVSQSPRYKVAKRGQDVALRCDPISGHVSLFWYQQALGQGPEFLTYFQNEAQLDKSGLPSDRFFAERPEGSVSTLKIQRTQQEDSAVYLCASSFLRLAGMYNEQFFGPGTRLTVL.

The chain's CDR3 is CASSARGGTTDTQYF. CDR3 in DNA: TGTGCCAGCAGCGCGAGGGGGGGAACCACAGATACGCAGTATTTT. The chain is built from TRBV9 and TRBJ2-3; a possible D gene is TRBD2 (7 bases). Germline assignment: CDR1 SGDLS and CDR2 YYNGEE. Trimming removed 3 bases at V and 2 bases at J, with 13 bases between. The CDR3 length is 15 residues.

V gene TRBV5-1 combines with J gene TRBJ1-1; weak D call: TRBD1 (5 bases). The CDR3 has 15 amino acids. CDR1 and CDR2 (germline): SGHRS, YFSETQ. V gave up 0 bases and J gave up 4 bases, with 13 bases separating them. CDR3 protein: CASSLEGGAGTEAFF. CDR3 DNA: TGCGCCAGCAGCTTGGAAGGTGGGGCGGGCACTGAAGCTTTCTTT.

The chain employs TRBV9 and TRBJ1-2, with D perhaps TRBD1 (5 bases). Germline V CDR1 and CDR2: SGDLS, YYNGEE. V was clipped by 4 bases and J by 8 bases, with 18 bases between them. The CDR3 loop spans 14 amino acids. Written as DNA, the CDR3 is TGTGCCAGCAGCTCCAACAGCGGGGGATACGGCTACACCTTC. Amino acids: CASSSNSGGYGYTF.

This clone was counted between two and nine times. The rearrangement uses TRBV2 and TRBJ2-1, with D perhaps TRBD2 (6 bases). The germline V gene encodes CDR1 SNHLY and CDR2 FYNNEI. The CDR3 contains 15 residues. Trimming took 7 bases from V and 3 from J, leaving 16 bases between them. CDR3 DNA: TGTGCCAGCACCTTACCGGGACTCCGCTACAATGAGCAGTTCTTC. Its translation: CASTLPGLRYNEQFF. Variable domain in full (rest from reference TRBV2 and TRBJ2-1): EPEVTQTPSHQVTQMGQEVILRCVPISNHLYFYWYRQILGQKVEFLVSFYNNEISEKSEIFDDQFSVERPDGSNFTLKIRSTKLEDSAMYFCASTLPGLRYNEQFFGPGTRLTVL.

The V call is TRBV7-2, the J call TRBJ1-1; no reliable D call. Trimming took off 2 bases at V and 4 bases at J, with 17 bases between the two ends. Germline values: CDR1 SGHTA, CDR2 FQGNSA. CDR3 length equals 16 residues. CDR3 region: CASSLTPIQFGTEAFF. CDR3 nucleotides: TGTGCCAGCAGCTTAACCCCGATTCAATTCGGCACTGAAGCTTTCTTT. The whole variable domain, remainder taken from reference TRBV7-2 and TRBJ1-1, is GAGVSQSPSNKVTEKGKDVELRCDPISGHTALYWYRQSLGQGLEFLIYFQGNSAPDKSGLPSDRFSAERTGGSVSTLTIQRTQQEDSAVYLCASSLTPIQFGTEAFFGQGTRLTVV.

The CDR3 DNA is TGTGCCAGCAGCTGGGATCAAAACACTGAAGCTTTCTTT. Amino acid sequence: CASSWDQNTEAFF. The chain is built from TRBV11-3 and TRBJ1-1; no definite D call. Germline V gene sequence: CDR1 SGHNT, CDR2 YENEEA. Trimming removed 4 bases from V and 2 bases from J, with 8 bases in between. This CDR3 comprises 13 residues.

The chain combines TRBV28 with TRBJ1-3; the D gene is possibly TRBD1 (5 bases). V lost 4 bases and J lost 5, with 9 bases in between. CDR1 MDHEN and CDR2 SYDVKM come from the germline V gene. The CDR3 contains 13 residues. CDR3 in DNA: TGTGCCAGCAGTTCACGGACAAGAAACACCATATATTTT. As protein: CASSSRTRNTIYF.

The CDR3 DNA reads as TGTGCCAGCTCACCAGGGACACTAGACGAAGCTTTCTTT. Protein: CASSPGTLDEAFF. This chain connects TRBV18 to TRBJ1-1; D perhaps matches TRBD1 (6 bases). CDR3 length equals 13 residues. Per the germline V gene, CDR1 is KGHSH and CDR2 is LQKENI. V lost 2 bases and J lost 8, with 12 bases in between.

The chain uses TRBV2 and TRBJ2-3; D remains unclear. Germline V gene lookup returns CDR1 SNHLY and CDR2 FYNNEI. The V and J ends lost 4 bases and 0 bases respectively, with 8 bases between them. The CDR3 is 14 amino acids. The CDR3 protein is CASSVDGSTDTQYF. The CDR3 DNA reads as TGTGCCAGCAGTGTTGACGGTAGCACAGATACGCAGTATTTT.

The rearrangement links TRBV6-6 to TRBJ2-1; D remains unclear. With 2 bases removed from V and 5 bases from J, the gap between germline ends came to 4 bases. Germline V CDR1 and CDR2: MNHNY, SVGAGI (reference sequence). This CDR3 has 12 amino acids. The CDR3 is CASSYKDNEQFF. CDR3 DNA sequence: TGTGCCAGCAGTTACAAGGACAATGAGCAGTTCTTC.

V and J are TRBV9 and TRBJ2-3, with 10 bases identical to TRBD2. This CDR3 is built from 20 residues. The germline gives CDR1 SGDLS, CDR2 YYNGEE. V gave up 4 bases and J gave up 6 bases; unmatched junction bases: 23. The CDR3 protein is CASSSKLAGRPPLRIDTQYF. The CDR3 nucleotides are TGTGCCAGCAGCTCTAAACTAGCGGGGAGACCTCCGCTGAGAATTGATACGCAGTATTTT.

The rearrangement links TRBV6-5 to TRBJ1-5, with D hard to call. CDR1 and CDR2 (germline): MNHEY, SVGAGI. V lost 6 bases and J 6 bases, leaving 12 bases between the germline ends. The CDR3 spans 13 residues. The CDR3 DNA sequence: TGTGCCAGCAGACCTGGTCGGCGTCAGCCCCAGCATTTT. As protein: CASRPGRRQPQHF.

The DNA of the CDR3 is TGTGCCAGCAGTTTTAGGGCAAACATTCAGTACTTC. As protein: CASSFRANIQYF. This chain connects TRBV28 to TRBJ2-4; no clear D gene. Trimming cost V 3 bases and J 6 bases, with 6 bases left between them. From germline, CDR1 is MDHEN and CDR2 SYDVKM. This CDR3 comprises 12 residues.